This T cell receptor (beta chain) stems from a study of T cell responses to AZD1222 COVID-19 vaccine (dated by TCRdb to the early 2020s). Describing the broader study: Because spike-specific TCR depth and breadth did not differ between the two schedules, AZD1222 recipients who got a second dose at roughly 4 weeks were pooled with those who got a second dose at roughly 12 weeks. TCR sequencing was performed for approximately 240 trial participants, of whom some 200 were given two doses of AZD1222 and some 26 were given two doses of MenACWY control vaccine. Trial participants were enrolled by age into 18-55, 56-69 and 70-plus year subgroups, with approximately 160, 26 and 62 TCR-sequenced participants respectively. The study at large found these results: Most participants were white British and females outnumbered males, and the authors suggested that clonal diversity may have been underestimated. Spike-specific TCR breadth and depth rose significantly after two AZD1222 doses compared with day 0 and with MenACWY recipients. Only five to seven AZD1222 recipients were SARS-CoV-2 seropositive at baseline, limiting conclusions about previously exposed vaccinees. In the small 56-69-year group, the increase in depth fell short of significance, most likely because of low power. No day 14 peak-response samples were available, so repertoires were characterized only after the peak T cell response. The whole spike protein was spanned by vaccine-associated CD4 TCRs, and dominant responses were seen in regions 160-218 and 743-854. Epitopes outside the regions mutated in the B.1.351 and B.1.1.7 variants were reportedly recognized by nearly half of the unique spike-specific TCRs.

Regarding this clone: This receptor's antigen is unknown. No qualities accompany the bases; no much larger clone lies one base away.

The CDR3 regions of human TCRbeta chains were analyzed by immunosequencing. Regarding the original processing steps: TCRs in the repertoires were matched against a reference library of SARS-CoV-2-specific TCRs that had been generated with the MIRA antigen-specificity platform. Breadth was defined as the fraction of unique TCRs that were SARS-CoV-2-associated, and depth was defined as the fraction of total T cells that were SARS-CoV-2-associated. Using the MIRA data, each spike-specific TCR was mapped to the spike region that the TCR reacts to and placed in a CD4 or CD8 class. Log10-transformed breadth and depth values were compared by one-way ANOVA with Sidak's multiple comparisons tests. TCRdb stores this immuneACCESS table with in-frame sequences only. Part of the clones is absent; in the studies checked, under half of the shortfall reflects unresolved V genes, and no reason is known for the rest. V, J and clone size are those of that table, while D and trimming were read from the DNA. This sample lists roughly 120,000 clones; 90% to 95% were detected once. The ten largest clones capture under 3.5% of the sample.

From a lookup of the germline V gene (reference sequence), CDR1 and CDR2 are PRHDT and FYEKMQ. From cysteine to phenylalanine, the CDR3 is 13 amino acids long. Just CDR3 DNA is preserved here, 39 bases in frame from base 1. Between the V and J ends, shortened by 1 base and 5 bases respectively, the junction contains 8 bases. The time point label of this sample denotes: baseline before first vaccination. Vaccinee samples were obtained from the UK trials COV001 and COV002, which included a single-blind randomized controlled phase 2/3 trial of AZD1222 (ChAdOx1 nCoV-19) in healthy adults. For TCRbeta chain sequencing, PBMC samples from trial participants were taken at day 0 and at day 28 after the second dose.

The sequence derives from an adult in good health. The sample in question was peripheral blood, obtained on day 0 of AZD1222 vaccination. The chain was built from TRBV13 and TRBJ1-1; the best D guess is TRBD1, with 6 bases matching. The nucleotide sequence is TGTGCCAGCAGCTTAGAGGGGGGGACTGAAGCTTTCTTT. Its translation reads: CASSLEGGTEAFF.